Detailed here is one T cell receptor (beta chain). Its antigen remains unknown. This entry is derived from a study of T cells in women clearing cervical HPV infection. General observations from the study: Richness plus V gene abundances separated cases from controls with AUC about 0.8.

Average input was around 1,100 ng genomic DNA for immunoSEQ TCR beta CDR3 amplification. Profiled with immunoSEQ multiplex PCR; TCRdb holds only in-frame clones, not every one. The sample features some 40,000 clones, with about 1.2% in its top ten. Input material: blood buffy coat. This receptor was obtained from a woman between 18 and 69 years old with a cervical HPV16 infection that either progressed to CIN3+ or cleared (not recorded which).

CDR3 amino acids: CASSLNRVSGANVLTF. CDR3 DNA (partial): TGTGCCAGCAGCTTAAACAGGGTATCTGGGGCCAACGTC. The chain carries TRBV7-3 and TRBJ2-6, with D possibly TRBD1 on 6 matching bases. The CDR3 end falls 3 residues outside the read, so it is completed with the germline J gene. Germline V gives CDR1 SGHTA, CDR2 FQGTGA. This CDR3 contains 16 residues. Trimming took 1 base from V and 1 from J, leaving 8 bases between them. Filled out from reference TRBV7-3 and TRBJ2-6, the complete variable domain reads GAGVSQTPSNKVTEKGKYVELRCDPISGHTALYWYRQSLGQGPEFLIYFQGTGAADDSGLPNDRFFAVRPEGSVSTLKIQRTERGDSAVYLCASSLNRVSGANVLTFGAGSRLTVL.